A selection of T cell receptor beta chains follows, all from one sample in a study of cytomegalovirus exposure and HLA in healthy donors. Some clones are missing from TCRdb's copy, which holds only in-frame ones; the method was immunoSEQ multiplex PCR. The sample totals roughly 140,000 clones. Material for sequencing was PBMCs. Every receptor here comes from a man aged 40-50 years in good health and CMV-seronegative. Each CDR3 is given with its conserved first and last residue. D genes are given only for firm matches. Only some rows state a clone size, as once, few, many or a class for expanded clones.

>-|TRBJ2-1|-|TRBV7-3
CASSLSSLAYNEQFF
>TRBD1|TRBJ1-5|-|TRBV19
CASSARTGHSNQPQHF
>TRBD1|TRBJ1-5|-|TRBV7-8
CASSLRDRGYSNQPQHF
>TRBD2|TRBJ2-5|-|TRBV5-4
CASSLTPAGVLETQYF
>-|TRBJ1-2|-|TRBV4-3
CASSQDPGGLIGRGGGYTF
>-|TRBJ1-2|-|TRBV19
CASSGGTVYGYTF
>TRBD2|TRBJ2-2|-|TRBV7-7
CASSPGGGLAGELFF
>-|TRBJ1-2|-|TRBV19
CASSQARGGTFGYTF
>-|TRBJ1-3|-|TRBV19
CASSFGGNTIYF
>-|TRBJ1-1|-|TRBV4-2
CASSQGGEVNTEAFF
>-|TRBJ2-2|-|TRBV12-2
CASRWGLSPTPPNTGELFF
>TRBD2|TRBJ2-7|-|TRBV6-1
CASRETSGGAYEQYF
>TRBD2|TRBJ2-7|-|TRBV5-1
CASSPTSGSYEQYF
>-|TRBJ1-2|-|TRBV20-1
CSARYNYGYTF
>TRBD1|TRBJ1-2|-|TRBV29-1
CSGSGTGGFGYTF
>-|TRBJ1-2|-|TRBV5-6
CASSSRAGVLAGYTF
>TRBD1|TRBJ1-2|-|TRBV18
CASSPTGAGGYTF
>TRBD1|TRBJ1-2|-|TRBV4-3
CASSQEVGGGGYTF
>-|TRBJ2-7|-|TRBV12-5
CASGARGVYEQYF
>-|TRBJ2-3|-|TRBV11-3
CASSLRADTQYF
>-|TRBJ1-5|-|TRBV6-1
CASSGQLGPQHF
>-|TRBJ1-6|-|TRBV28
CASSLYNSPLHF
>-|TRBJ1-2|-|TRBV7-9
CASSLATAYGYTF
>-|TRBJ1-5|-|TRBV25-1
CASSDRVWGPQHF
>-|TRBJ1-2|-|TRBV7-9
CASSPQGASGYTF
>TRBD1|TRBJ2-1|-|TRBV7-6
CASSLAPGTGTRNEQFF
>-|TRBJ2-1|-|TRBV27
CASEGSLNNEQFF
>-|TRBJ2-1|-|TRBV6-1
CASSASTGTPYNEQFF
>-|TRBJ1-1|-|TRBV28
CASQTGTMNTEAFF
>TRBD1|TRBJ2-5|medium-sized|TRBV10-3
CAISEDRGGKETQYF
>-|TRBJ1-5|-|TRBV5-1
CASSLGQDGQPQHF
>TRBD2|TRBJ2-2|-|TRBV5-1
CASSPTGLAGNTGELFF
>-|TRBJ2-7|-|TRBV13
CASSLGVAGASF
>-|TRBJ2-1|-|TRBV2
CASSRKEGNEQFF
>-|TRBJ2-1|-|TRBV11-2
CASRLLRRFHEQFF
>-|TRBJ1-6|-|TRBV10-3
CAISVDGKASPLHF
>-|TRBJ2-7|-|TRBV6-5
CASSYQLEGDEQYF
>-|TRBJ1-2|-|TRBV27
CASSLFARSNYGYTF
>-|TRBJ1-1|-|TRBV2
CASIVGVVNTEAFF
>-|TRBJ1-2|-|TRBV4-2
CASSQVLGGAVEYGHTF